This T cell receptor (beta chain) was found in a study of tumor-infiltrating lymphocytes in primary liver carcinoma. Overall study findings and caveats: Tumors had a significantly higher top-250-clone fraction than blood (p = 0.039). Pairs comparing tumor with adjacent tissue or blood overlapped less than pairs drawn from tumor regions.

To note about this clonotype: What it binds is not known.

The tissue used was unsorted bulk material of about 20-33 mg. RNA and DNA were co-extracted from it with the AllPrep DNA/RNA mini kit. Enrolled patients were chronically infected with HBV and treatment-naive. Germline assignment: CDR1 SGHAT and CDR2 FQNNGV. Trimming took off 7 bases at V and 6 bases at J, with 21 bases between the two ends. The CDR3 is 15 amino acids. TCR beta cDNA was reverse-transcribed from 500 to 550 ng of total RNA. The reaction used a constant-region primer and ProtoScript II reverse transcriptase. Three nested multiplex PCR rounds, a slightly modified ARM-PCR, produced the libraries for TCR beta. Running around 9 cycles apiece, the first two PCR rounds relied on TRBV1-TRBV30 forward primers together with a C-beta reverse primer. TCRdb analysed the multiplex PCR reads with MiXCR anew, one entry per CDR3 protein. The sample lists about 100,000 distinct CDR3 sequences, around 68% occurring once.

The sequence was collected from a man between 35 and 55 years old with primary liver carcinoma and hepatitis B virus infection. The specimen was tumor-adjacent normal liver tissue. The V gene is TRBV11-2, the J gene TRBJ1-1; a weak D match, TRBD1 (5 bases). This CDR3 reads CASTRRRGEWAEAFF. In DNA form, the CDR3 reads TGTGCCAGCACCCGGAGACGGGGCGAATGGGCTGAAGCTTTCTTT.